The 18 T cell receptor beta chains presented below share a single source sample, sequenced in a study of technical replicates of blood from a handful of donors. Only in-frame clones appear in the TCRdb table, and some are missing; sequencing was by immunoSEQ multiplex PCR. The data contain around 81,000 clones, approximately 96% of them singletons. Sequencing was done on a sample of T cells isolated from PBMCs. The source is a human donor in good health.

In this sample, this clone turned up a few times. A junction end diverges from the germline sequence, so it may reflect a read error. The chain carries TRBV7-7 and TRBJ2-7; 9 nucleotides match TRBD1. Germline V gene lookup returns CDR1 SSHAT and CDR2 FNYEAQ (reference sequence). The CDR3 has 18 residues. CDR3 protein: CASSHKSAPGQGLYEQYF. CDR3 coding DNA: TGTGCTAGCAGCCACAAATCTGCCCCGGGACAGGGTCTCTACGAGCAGTACTTC.

The chain carries TRBV21-1 and TRBJ2-4; no check of the table's D call, TRBD2, against the DNA was made. TRBV21-1 is termed a pseudogene. This CDR3 has 14 residues. This CDR3 is CAVVRASGKNIQYF. The CDR3 coding sequence is TGTGCCGTAGTTCGGGCGAGCGGCAAAAACATTCAGTACTTC.

The chain is built from TRBV2 and TRBJ1-2; the match to TRBD1 covers 10 bases. Germline V gives CDR1 SNHLY, CDR2 FYNNEI. V lost 6 bases and J lost 5; bases outside the gene matches: 6. The CDR3 length is 14 residues. The CDR3 here is CASSGTGEYYGYTF. The CDR3 coding sequence is TGTGCCAGCAGCGGGACAGGGGAGTATTATGGCTACACCTTC.

The chain uses TRBV5-1 and TRBJ2-3; the D gene is possibly TRBD2 (7 bases). The CDR3 covers 16 residues. Per germline, CDR1 SGHRS and CDR2 YFSETQ. Trimming removed 4 bases at V and 0 bases at J, with 15 bases between. Written as DNA, the CDR3 is TGCGCCAGCAGCGGGGGGGCCAGGACCAGCACAGATACGCAGTATTTT. It translates to CASSGGARTSTDTQYF.

V is TRBV3-2 and J is TRBJ2-7; the listed D gene, TRBD1, was not tested against the DNA. TRBV3-2 counts as a pseudogene. The CDR3 covers 9 residues. The CDR3 bases are TGTGCCAGCAGCCCAAGACAGGGGGTC. It encodes CASSPRQGV.

The chain combines TRBV19 with TRBJ1-5; no definite D call. V was shortened by 2 bases and J by 5 bases, with 10 bases between the two germline ends. Germline CDR1 LNHDA, CDR2 SQIVND (reference sequence). The CDR3 is 14 residues long. This CDR3 reads CASSIWALDQPQHF. The CDR3 nucleotides are TGTGCCAGTAGTATATGGGCACTTGATCAGCCCCAGCATTTT.

The chain links TRBV11-3 to TRBJ1-2; no definite D call. Germline lookup yields CDR1 SGHNT and CDR2 YENEEA. The CDR3 extends over 13 amino acids. V lost 0 bases, J lost 5 bases, and 7 bases lay in between. CDR3 in DNA: TGTGCCAGCAGCTTAGACAGTTTTTATGGCTACACCTTC. This codes for CASSLDSFYGYTF. Filled out from reference TRBV11-3 and TRBJ1-2, the complete variable domain reads EAGVVQSPRYKIIEKKQPVAFWCNPISGHNTLYWYLQNLGQGPELLIRYENEEAVDDSQLPKDRFSAERLKGVDSTLKIQPAELGDSAVYLCASSLDSFYGYTFGSGTRLTVV.

The chain employs TRBV2 and TRBJ1-5, with unresolved D. The V and J ends lost 9 bases and 4 bases respectively, with 13 bases between them. Germline V gives CDR1 SNHLY, CDR2 FYNNEI. This CDR3 spans 13 amino acids. The CDR3 nucleotides are TGTGCCAGTCGGGCGGGCCGAAATCAGCCCCAGCATTTT. Its protein product is CASRAGRNQPQHF.

The V and J genes are TRBV6-6 and TRBJ1-2; 7 bases align to TRBD1. The CDR3 spans 13 residues. V trimming: 6 bases; J trimming: 10 bases; junction bases outside the gene matches: 11. The V gene's germline CDR1 is MNHNY and CDR2 SVGAGI (reference sequence). Written as DNA, the CDR3 is TGTGCCAGCAGGCACCGGGACAGAATTTACTACACCTTC. It specifies CASRHRDRIYYTF.

The rearrangement uses TRBV11-2 and TRBJ2-1; 9 bases map to TRBD1. CDR3 length: 14 amino acids. The ends lost 7 bases at V and 6 bases at J; junction bases unmatched: 7. Looked up from germline, CDR1 is SGHAT and CDR2 is FQNNGV. CDR3: CASTDRDRVNEQFF. CDR3 in DNA: TGTGCCAGCACCGACCGGGACAGGGTCAATGAGCAGTTCTTC.

The rearrangement joins TRBV6-5 to TRBJ1-5; 7 positions match TRBD1. The CDR3 consists of 14 residues. V lost 6 bases and J lost 7; bases outside the gene matches: 9. Germline loops: CDR1 MNHEY, CDR2 SVGAGI. The CDR3 protein is CASSFRQGRQPQHF. Written as DNA, the CDR3 is TGTGCCAGCAGCTTTAGACAGGGTCGGCAGCCCCAGCATTTT.

The rearrangement uses TRBV18 and TRBJ1-1; D is uncertain. The ends were cut back, 0 bases at V and 1 base at J, with 9 bases in the middle. The CDR3 is 15 amino acids. Germline V lookup: CDR1 KGHSH, CDR2 LQKENI. CDR3 DNA sequence: TGTGCCAGCTCACCACCGTCGTTCGGGAACACTGAAGCTTTCTTT. Translation gives CASSPPSFGNTEAFF.

This chain uses TRBV6-5 with TRBJ1-5; no reliable D call. This CDR3 spans 14 amino acids. With 0 bases removed from V and 6 bases from J, the gap between germline ends came to 9 bases. Germline-derived CDR1 and CDR2 are MNHEY and SVGAGI. CDR3 nucleotides: TGTGCCAGCAGTTACTCCCTGGGAGGTCAGCCCCAGCATTTT. This gives the protein CASSYSLGGQPQHF.

This clone was counted only a few times. The chain is built from TRBV7-2 and TRBJ1-2; the D gene is possibly TRBD1 (5 bases). Trimming took off 2 bases at V and 6 bases at J, with 10 bases between the two ends. Germline-derived CDR1 and CDR2 are SGHTA and FQGNSA. The CDR3 loop spans 13 amino acids. This CDR3 reads CASSLQGSDGYTF. CDR3 DNA sequence: TGTGCCAGCAGCTTACAGGGATCGGATGGCTACACCTTC.

In regard to this clone: The DNA is left out, because the CDR3 cannot be placed on it with certainty; the CDR3 is given as TCRdb lists it. The chain couples TRBV18 to TRBJ2-7; the DNA was not compared with TRBD2, the D call given in the table. Germline V gene sequence: CDR1 KGHSH, CDR2 LQKENI. The CDR3 length equals 15 residues, ends included. The CDR3 here is CASSPSAVAGGSLYF.

This clone was recorded once. The chain joins TRBV25-1 to TRBJ2-2; 9 bases line up with TRBD1. The CDR3 is made up of 17 amino acids. Germline CDR1 and CDR2: MGHDK and SYGVNS. V gave up 1 base and J gave up 2 bases; unmatched junction bases: 5. The CDR3 DNA reads TGTGCCAGCAGTGAATTAGGACAGGGGAGAAACACCGGGGAGCTGTTTTTT. Protein product: CASSELGQGRNTGELFF.

V and J are TRBV11-3 and TRBJ1-2, with a weak D call TRBD1 (5 bases). Per germline, CDR1 SGHNT and CDR2 YENEEA. Trimming shortened V by 2 bases and J by 6 bases, and 13 bases separated the two germline ends. This CDR3 spans 14 amino acids. In nucleotides, the CDR3 is TGTGCCAGCAGCTTAAATCCAGGGAATGATGGCTACACCTTC. This encodes CASSLNPGNDGYTF.

The rearrangement links TRBV5-1 to TRBJ2-3; possibly TRBD2 for D (6 bases). Trimming removed 3 bases from V and 1 base from J, with 15 bases in between. This CDR3 region has 16 residues. The germline CDR1 and CDR2 sequences are SGHRS and YFSETQ. In DNA, the CDR3 is TGCGCCAGCAGCTCGGCGGGAAGTTGGGGCACAGATACGCAGTATTTT. Its protein is CASSSAGSWGTDTQYF.